Listed below are T cell receptor beta chains from one sample, sequenced in a study of graft-versus-host responses after intestinal transplantation. Their cognate antigens are unknown. The method was immunoSEQ multiplex PCR; TCRdb's version includes in-frame clones alone and lacks a portion of them. Here the sample spans some 90,000 clones, roughly 85% being singletons. The sample in question was unstimulated CD4+ T cells sorted from spleen or lymph node cells, obtained before intestinal transplant. The receptors were sampled from a human donor who received an intestinal transplant. Both conserved end residues are part of each CDR3. The D gene is left open where the match is weak. Rows may omit the clone size; those that give it use once, few, many or a size class.

j_call	d_call	clone_size	v_call	cdr3_nt	cdr3_aa
TRBJ2-5	TRBD2	-	TRBV25-1	TGTGCCAGCAGTCGGGAGGGCTCCACCCAGACCCAGTACTTC	CASSREGSTQTQYF
TRBJ2-2	-	-	TRBV27	TGTGCCAGCAGCCGGGAGGGGGAGCTGTTTTTT	CASSREGELFF
TRBJ1-1	-	-	TRBV28	TGTGCCAGCAGTTTGAACAGGGATGAAGCTTTCTTT	CASSLNRDEAFF
TRBJ1-1	-	-	TRBV6-5	TGTGCCAGCCGAAAGCCGGGGGGGAACACTGAAGCTTTCTTT	CASRKPGGNTEAFF
TRBJ1-5	-	-	TRBV19	TGTGCCAGTAGTGAACAGCCTTATAGCAATCAGCCCCAGCATTTT	CASSEQPYSNQPQHF
TRBJ2-5	-	-	TRBV6-5	TGTGCCAGCAGTTACTCCCGGAATAAGGGGGAGACCCAGTACTTC	CASSYSRNKGETQYF
TRBJ2-7	-	-	TRBV7-2	TGTGCCAGCAGCTTAGAAAGAAGGAGCTCCTACGAGCAGTACTTC	CASSLERRSSYEQYF
TRBJ1-2	-	-	TRBV19	TGTGCCAGTCTGGACAGAGCTAACTATGGCTACACCTTC	CASLDRANYGYTF
TRBJ2-1	TRBD2	-	TRBV28	TGTGCCAGCAGCTCCTCCGGGTTAGCGGGGAGCAATGAGCAGTTCTTC	CASSSSGLAGSNEQFF
TRBJ2-5	TRBD1	-	TRBV19	TGTGCCAGTAGTATACGGGGACAGGGGGGAAACCAGTACTTC	CASSIRGQGGNQYF
TRBJ2-7	TRBD1	-	TRBV5-1	TGCGCCAGCAGCTTGGGCGATCGTTCAGGGGGCTCCTACGAGCAGTACTTC	CASSLGDRSGGSYEQYF
TRBJ2-7	TRBD1	-	TRBV6-1	TGTGCCCATACCGGGACAGGGGGCTACGAGCAGTACTTC	CAHTGTGGYEQYF
TRBJ2-5	-	-	TRBV21-1	TGTGCCAGCAGCGGCAACAGGGGTCCGGGAGAGACCCAGTACTTC	CASSGNRGPGETQYF
TRBJ1-4	-	-	TRBV2	TGTGCCAGCAGTGAACAGGGGCCGAATGAAAAACTGTTTTTT	CASSEQGPNEKLFF
TRBJ2-7	-	few	TRBV28	TGTGCCAGCAGTTTTTACCTCGGCCGGGAGAGGTACGAGCAGTACTTC	CASSFYLGRERYEQYF
TRBJ2-1	TRBD2	once	TRBV27	TGTGCCAGCAGTTTAACACTAGCGGGAGAGGCTGAGCAGTTCTTC	CASSLTLAGEAEQFF
TRBJ1-1	-	-	TRBV6-5	TGTGCCAGCAGCCTAACCGGGGAGGGAGGCACTGAAGCTTTCTTT	CASSLTGEGGTEAFF
TRBJ2-7	TRBD2	-	TRBV7-2	TGTGCCAGCAGCTTAGTGTCGGGAGGGGCTCTCGAGCAGTACTTC	CASSLVSGGALEQYF
TRBJ2-1	-	-	TRBV18	TGTGCCAGCTCACCGGTGGCAGGGGACGGTGCTGAGCAGTTCTTC	CASSPVAGDGAEQFF
TRBJ2-5	TRBD2	-	TRBV15	TGTGCCACCAGCAGACTCTTAGGGGCTAGCGGGGGCCTGTACCAAGAGACCCAGTACTTC	CATSRLLGASGGLYQETQYF
TRBJ2-5	TRBD2	once	TRBV5-6	TGTGCCAGCAGTCCCATAGCGGGGGGAGAGACCCAGTACTTC	CASSPIAGGETQYF
TRBJ1-2	TRBD1	-	TRBV4-1	TGCGCCAGCAGCCAAGGACAGGGCACATATGGCTACACCTTC	CASSQGQGTYGYTF
TRBJ2-7	-	-	TRBV19	TGTGCCAGTAGTATAGGGGGACAATCCTACGAGCAGTACTTC	CASSIGGQSYEQYF